The next 31 T cell receptor beta chains were all read from a single sample in a study of blood T cells in healthy people across ages. It was with a sample-barcoded 5' primer and a J-beta primer mix that a second PCR of roughly 7 to 12 cycles was run. TCRdb re-called the 5' RACE reads through MiXCR, storing one row per CDR3 protein. The repertoire holds more than 1,400,000 distinct CDR3 sequences, with 42% as singletons. Sequencing was done on a sample of blood. The receptors were sampled from a woman aged 18-29 years in good health.

This clonotype was seen a few times. CDR3 nucleotide sequence: TGCAGTGCTAGACTAGCGGGCGAGCAGTACTTC. Amino acids: CSARLAGEQYF. V is TRBV20-1 and J is TRBJ2-7; 8 positions match TRBD2. Trimming removed 2 bases from V and 6 bases from J; junction bases left unmatched: 0. CDR3 length: 11 residues. From germline, CDR1 is DFQATT and CDR2 SNEGSKA (reference sequence).

This clonotype was counted only a few times. This chain links TRBV28 with TRBJ1-2, with a weak D call TRBD1 (5 bases). Trimming cost V 3 bases and J 4 bases, with 12 bases left between them. Germline lookup yields CDR1 MDHEN and CDR2 SYDVKM. The CDR3 contains 14 residues. The CDR3 protein is CASSLAGFVYGYTF. DNA of the CDR3: TGTGCCAGCAGTTTGGCAGGGTTCGTCTATGGCTACACCTTC.

This clonotype has just a few counts. V and J are TRBV7-8 and TRBJ1-2; TRBD1 agrees at 7 bases. Germline CDR1 reads SGHVS; CDR2 reads FQNEAQ. The junction had 8 bases not matched to a gene; V was cut back by 7 bases and J by 0 bases. CDR3 length equals 15 residues. CDR3 sequence: CASTVIRGSNYGYTF. In DNA form, the CDR3 reads TGTGCCAGCACCGTCATCAGGGGGTCTAACTATGGCTACACCTTC.

The sample holds one count of this clonotype. V gene TRBV29-1 combines with J gene TRBJ1-3; no reliable D call. This CDR3 region has 14 residues. Trimming removed 8 bases at V and 2 bases at J, with 16 bases between. Looked up from germline, CDR1 is SQVTM and CDR2 is ANQGSEA. This CDR3 is CSPRTTRAGNTIYF. The CDR3 bases are TGCAGCCCAAGGACCACCAGAGCTGGAAACACCATATATTTT.

This chain uses TRBV6-6 with TRBJ2-5, with TRBD2 matching over 8 bases. The V segment lost 7 bases and the J segment 3 bases; nucleotides outside the gene matches: 4. The CDR3 is 13 residues long. Germline V gives CDR1 MNHNY, CDR2 SVGAGI (reference sequence). The chain's CDR3 is CASKGLAEETQYF. The CDR3 coding sequence is TGTGCCAGCAAAGGACTAGCAGAAGAGACCCAGTACTTC.

A note on this clonotype: Being one base from a much bigger clone, this may be a read error. This sequence joins TRBV3-1 and TRBJ2-5; a possible D gene is TRBD2 (6 bases). The CDR3 runs 18 residues. Germline-derived CDR1 and CDR2 are LGHDT and YNNKEL (reference sequence). V was shortened by 3 bases and J by 11 bases, with 31 bases between the two germline ends. In nucleotides, the CDR3 is TGTGCCAGCAGCCACATCACCCGTGGAGGGACTCGCTACAATGAGCAGTACTTC. Residues: CASSHITRGGTRYNEQYF.

The rearrangement links TRBV20-1 to TRBJ2-1; 9 nucleotides align to TRBD2. CDR1 and CDR2 (germline): DFQATT, SNEGSKA (reference sequence). The CDR3 length is 16 residues. After removal of 6 bases from V and 8 bases from J, the junction contained 17 bases not matched to a gene. CDR3 sequence reads: CSAPGGASGTSHEQFF. The CDR3 DNA reads TGCAGTGCCCCCGGGGGGGCTAGCGGGACTTCCCATGAGCAGTTCTTC.

J is TRBJ1-3 and V is TRBV20-1; TRBD1 agrees at 8 bases. The CDR3 contains 15 residues. V lost 6 bases, J lost 0 bases, and 7 bases stayed unmatched. Germline V gene data show CDR1 as DFQATT and CDR2 as SNEGSKA (reference sequence). CDR3 coding DNA: TGCAGTGCGAAGACAGGGGCCAGCTCTGGAAACACCATATATTTT. Translation gives CSAKTGASSGNTIYF.

Turning to this clonotype: Being one base from a much bigger clone, this may be a read error. This chain connects TRBV7-2 to TRBJ1-6, with 7 bases fitting TRBD1. CDR3 length: 14 amino acids. The V gene's germline CDR1 is SGHTA and CDR2 FQGNSA. DNA of the CDR3: TGTGCCAGCAGCTTAGACAGGGGTAATTCACCCCCCCACTTT. It yields the protein CASSLDRGNSPPHF.

This chain uses TRBV7-6 with TRBJ2-4; 14 bases agree with TRBD2. Gene TRBJ2-7 matches the end of the DNA better, so the J call may be wrong. This CDR3 spans 17 amino acids. Germline values: CDR1 SGHVS, CDR2 FNYEAQ. As DNA, the CDR3 is TGTGCCAGTAGCCTGCAGCTACCCGGGACTAGCGGGAGCGAGCAGTACTTC. Its protein product is CASSLQLPGTSGSEQYF.

The chain is built from TRBV20-1 and TRBJ2-5, with D possibly being TRBD1 (6 bases). From germline, CDR1 is DFQATT and CDR2 SNEGSKA (reference sequence). Between the trimmed V and J ends, which lost 1 base and 2 bases, there was a span of 11 bases. The length of the CDR3 is 14 residues. The CDR3 spells CSARVLQGQETQYF. The DNA for the CDR3 is TGCAGTGCTAGAGTCCTACAGGGACAAGAGACCCAGTACTTC.

The V and J genes are TRBV3-1 and TRBJ1-1, with 9 bases identical to TRBD1. V was pared by 4 bases and J by 6 bases, with 6 bases of the junction left unmatched. The length of the CDR3 is 14 residues. Germline V CDR1 and CDR2: LGHDT, YNNKEL (reference sequence). The CDR3 loop is CASSLRDRAPEAFF. Written as DNA, the CDR3 is TGTGCCAGCAGCCTTCGGGACAGGGCTCCTGAAGCTTTCTTT.

A few counts support this clonotype. The chain couples TRBV18 to TRBJ1-1, with a possible D match to TRBD1 (6 bases). CDR3 length: 15 residues. Looked up from germline, CDR1 is KGHSH and CDR2 is LQKENI. V shed 0 bases and J shed 4 bases, with 12 bases lying between them. The CDR3 sequence: CASSPPGRGSTEAFF. The CDR3 coding sequence is TGTGCCAGCTCACCACCGGGAAGGGGGAGCACTGAAGCTTTCTTT.

V usage is TRBV25-1 and J usage is TRBJ2-7; perhaps TRBD1 as D (6 bases). There are 15 residues in the CDR3. Trimming removed 4 bases at V and 2 bases at J, with 15 bases between. Per the germline V gene, CDR1 is MGHDK and CDR2 is SYGVNS. CDR3 nucleotide sequence: TGTGCCAGCAGTGCTGCTACAGGGAACACCTACGAGCAGTACTTC. Protein sequence: CASSAATGNTYEQYF.

V usage is TRBV28 and J usage is TRBJ1-1, with unresolved D. The germline V gene encodes CDR1 MDHEN and CDR2 SYDVKM. Deletions cut 7 bases from V and 3 bases from J, with 18 bases between. CDR3 size: 15 residues. In nucleotides, the CDR3 is TGTGCCAGCATTAGGTTGCCGGGCTCCTACACTGAAGCTTTCTTT. Its protein product is CASIRLPGSYTEAFF.

This clonotype was counted once. The chain uses TRBV6-6 and TRBJ1-1; D gene ambiguous. V gave up 6 bases and J gave up 7 bases, with 27 bases separating them. Germline loops: CDR1 MNHNY, CDR2 SVGAGI (reference sequence). This CDR3 contains 17 residues. The CDR3 DNA reads TGTGCCAGCAGGTCAGAGCGTTCGGTGCGGGCTACGATTGAAGCTTTCTTT. This sequence encodes CASRSERSVRATIEAFF.

The rearrangement uses TRBV9 and TRBJ1-2; D remains unclear. This CDR3 has 15 amino acids. Trimming pared 0 bases from V and 4 bases from J, leaving 13 bases between. The V gene's germline CDR1 is SGDLS and CDR2 YYNGEE. The CDR3, as DNA: TGTGCCAGCAGCGTAGGGGCAGACCTACCCTATGGCTACACCTTC. It translates to CASSVGADLPYGYTF.

The chain carries TRBV7-9 and TRBJ1-4; no reliable D call. In germline, CDR1 is SEHNR, CDR2 FQNEAQ (reference sequence). The V gene lost 5 bases and the J gene lost 8 bases, with 15 bases spanning the gap. This CDR3 is built from 14 residues. The CDR3 nucleotides read TGTGCCAGCAGCCGCGAAACGTTGGGAGAAAAACTGTTTTTT. Translating gives CASSRETLGEKLFF.

This clonotype has just one count. The rearrangement joins TRBV5-1 to TRBJ2-2; D remains ambiguous. Germline-derived CDR1 and CDR2 are SGHRS and YFSETQ. The CDR3 extends over 14 amino acids. The germline V and J ends were trimmed by 5 bases and 4 bases, with 12 bases remaining between them. The CDR3 loop is CASSLNDLTGELFF. The CDR3 DNA reads as TGCGCCAGCAGTCTAAACGACCTCACCGGGGAGCTGTTTTTT.

This sequence joins TRBV12-3 or TRBV12-4 and TRBJ2-5; D ambiguous. Matching the DNA end better, TRBJ2-7 makes the J call doubtful. The CDR3 covers 14 residues. CDR3 in amino acids: CASSVSGWSYEQYF. The DNA of the CDR3 is TGTGCCAGCAGTGTGTCTGGGTGGTCCTACGAGCAGTACTTC.

The chain employs TRBV2 and TRBJ2-1; 11 nucleotides agree with TRBD2. With 6 bases clipped from V and 0 bases from J, the junction kept 7 bases outside the gene matches. Germline CDR1 reads SNHLY; CDR2 reads FYNNEI. This CDR3 has 17 amino acids. CDR3 residues: CASRPTLAGASYNEQFF. The CDR3 region has the DNA TGTGCCAGCAGGCCCACACTAGCGGGGGCCTCCTACAATGAGCAGTTCTTC.

The gene calls are TRBV2 and TRBJ2-3; no definite D call. V was cut by 3 bases and J by 9 bases, with 19 bases left in between. This CDR3 contains 15 residues. Germline V gives CDR1 SNHLY, CDR2 FYNNEI. CDR3 nucleotide sequence: TGTGCCAGCAGTGATATAAACCAGGCGGAAGGGACGCAGTATTTT. Translated, it gives CASSDINQAEGTQYF.

This clonotype came up many times. The chain carries TRBV9 and TRBJ2-5; D remains ambiguous. The V end was cut by 5 bases, the J end by 1 base, with 9 bases between. Looked up from germline, CDR1 is SGDLS and CDR2 is YYNGEE. The CDR3 has 13 residues. This chain's CDR3 is CASSVSGQETQYF. As DNA, the CDR3 is TGTGCCAGCAGTGTATCCGGCCAAGAGACCCAGTACTTC.

The chain couples TRBV6-1 to TRBJ2-1, with 12 bases that match TRBD2. Looked up from germline, CDR1 is MNHNS and CDR2 is SASEGT. The CDR3 sequence is 19 residues long. V gave up 8 bases and J gave up 0 bases; unmatched junction bases: 14. CDR3: CASRPAGTSGLSSYNEQFF. The DNA for the CDR3 is TGTGCCAGCCGACCCGCCGGGACTAGCGGGCTAAGCTCCTACAATGAGCAGTTCTTC.

The V gene is TRBV5-1, the J gene TRBJ2-5; D possibly corresponds to TRBD2 (6 bases). The CDR3 extends over 15 amino acids. The germline gives CDR1 SGHRS, CDR2 YFSETQ. Trimming shortened V by 4 bases and J by 11 bases, and 24 bases separated the two germline ends. DNA for the CDR3: TGCGCCAGCAGCGAACCCGGGACTCGCAACAATGAGCAGTACTTC. Translated, it gives CASSEPGTRNNEQYF.

The chain carries TRBV14 and TRBJ2-5; TRBD1 matches at 11 bases. The J call is in doubt because the DNA end fits TRBJ2-7 better. This CDR3 comprises 15 residues. The germline V gene has CDR1 SGHDN and CDR2 FVKESK. The CDR3 region is CASSQTGQGVYEQYF. Here the CDR3 DNA reads TGTGCCAGCAGCCAAACGGGACAGGGGGTTTACGAGCAGTACTTC.

The V gene is TRBV14, the J gene TRBJ2-7, with TRBD2 matching over 8 bases. J lost 2 bases, V lost 1 base, and 4 bases had no gene match. Looked up from germline, CDR1 is SGHDN and CDR2 is FVKESK. CDR3 size: 15 residues. The CDR3 loop is CASSQAGGPPYEQYF. In DNA form, the CDR3 reads TGTGCCAGCAGCCAAGCGGGAGGGCCCCCCTACGAGCAGTACTTC.

This clonotype was seen a few times. This chain connects TRBV5-1 to TRBJ1-1, with D perhaps matching TRBD1 (6 bases). The CDR3 extends over 14 amino acids. The V end lost 4 bases, the J end lost 5 bases, and 15 bases lay between the germline ends. Germline loops: CDR1 SGHRS, CDR2 YFSETQ. The CDR3 loop reads CASSAGTSETEAFF. CDR3 sequence (DNA): TGCGCCAGCAGCGCCGGGACATCCGAGACTGAAGCTTTCTTT.

Concerning this clonotype itself: The junction and the germline gene differ at one end; a read error may be behind it. This chain links TRBV7-2 with TRBJ2-6; D gene uncertain. CDR1 and CDR2 from the germline V gene are SGHTA and FQGNSA. The CDR3 has 14 amino acids. The CDR3 protein is CAGSSPSGANVLTF. CDR3 nucleotides: TGTGCCGGCAGCAGTCCATCAGGGGCCAACGTCCTGACTTTC.

This clonotype appeared a single time. This may arise from a read error, as a much more abundant clone is one base away. This chain uses TRBV5-1 with TRBJ2-1; possible D gene TRBD1, 6 bases. Germline V lookup: CDR1 SGHRS, CDR2 YFSETQ. The CDR3 spans 15 residues. Deletions cut 3 bases from V and 10 bases from J, with 20 bases between. The CDR3 sequence: CASSSRQGLSYEQFF. The CDR3 nucleotides read TGCGCCAGCAGCTCCCGCCAGGGGCTATCCTACGAGCAGTTCTTC.

This chain connects TRBV19 to TRBJ2-5, with D unclear. The germline V gene has CDR1 LNHDA and CDR2 SQIVND (reference sequence). Trimming shortened V by 7 bases and J by 5 bases, and 14 bases separated the two germline ends. The CDR3 is made up of 13 amino acids. The CDR3 bases are TGTGCCAGTATCACGGCTTCGGACGAGACCCAGTACTTC. It is translated as CASITASDETQYF.